These T cell receptor beta chains were read from a single sample in a study of blood T cells in healthy people across ages. Each CDR3 protein is one row after TCRdb ran MiXCR on the 5' RACE reads. The sample records 1.5 million to 1.9 million distinct CDR3 sequences, about 45% being singletons. Material: blood. Receptors originate from a woman aged 18 to 35 in good health. Both conserved end residues are part of each CDR3. The D gene is left open where the match is weak. Rows give clone size only sometimes, using once, few, many, or a class for an expanded clone.

J,D,V,length,size,DNA,CDR3
TRBJ2-3,.,TRBV12-3/TRBV12-4,14,many,TGTGCCAGCAGTTTAGGGACACCCACAGATACGCAGTATTTT,CASSLGTPTDTQYF
TRBJ2-5,TRBD1,TRBV5-1,15,.,TGCGCCAGCAGCCGCGGACAGGACCCGGTACGAGAGCAGTACTTC,CASSRGQDPVREQYF
TRBJ2-7,.,TRBV9,15,.,.,CASSVGQGTPYEQDF
TRBJ2-5,.,TRBV29-1,14,.,TGCAGCGTGACCACACCGGGACACTCAGAGACCCAGTACTTC,CSVTTPGHSETQYF
TRBJ2-3,.,TRBV12-3/TRBV12-4,15,few,TGTGCCAGCAGTTTATTCATGGCAGTCACAGATACGCAGTATTTT,CASSLFMAVTDTQYF
TRBJ1-6,.,TRBV7-9,13,few,TGTGCCAGCAGCTTAAAGGGAAATTCACCCCTCCACTTT,CASSLKGNSPLHF
TRBJ1-5,.,TRBV20-1,13,few,TGCAGTGCCACAAGCAGGGCAAGTCAGCCCCAGCATTTT,CSATSRASQPQHF
TRBJ1-1,.,TRBV19,17,.,TGTGCCAGTAGTATAAGTCAACCGGGACATTTGAACACTGAAGCTTTCTTT,CASSISQPGHLNTEAFF
TRBJ1-2,.,TRBV3-1,13,.,TGTGCCAGCAGCCACAGGGTCCACTATGGCTACACCTTC,CASSHRVHYGYTF
TRBJ2-1,.,TRBV7-8,14,.,TGTGCCAGCAGCTTATTATTAGGAGGGAATGAGCAGTTCTTC,CASSLLLGGNEQFF
TRBJ2-1,TRBD2,TRBV6-2/TRBV6-3,15,.,TGTGCCAGCAGTTACATTAGCGGGAGGGGGGTTGAGCAGTTCTTC,CASSYISGRGVEQFF
TRBJ2-4,.,TRBV16,15,few,TGTGCCAGTTACTCAGGCTTAATGGGATACAATGAGCAGTACTTC,CASYSGLMGYNEQYF
TRBJ1-2,TRBD1,TRBV27,16,.,TGTGCCAGCAGTTTATCGGGACAGGGTGGGAACTATGGCTACACCTTC,CASSLSGQGGNYGYTF
TRBJ1-5,TRBD1,TRBV28,17,.,TGTGCCAGCAGTTTAGCCGGGACAGGGGGCTCGAGGCAGCCCCAGCATTTT,CASSLAGTGGSRQPQHF
TRBJ2-7,TRBD1,TRBV7-2,15,few,TGTGCCAGCAGTTCCGAAGGGGGCTACTCCTACGAGCAGTACTTC,CASSSEGGYSYEQYF
TRBJ2-1,TRBD2,TRBV20-1,14,.,TGCAGTGCTAGAGATAGCGGGGGGGCCGATGAGCAGTTCTTC,CSARDSGGADEQFF
TRBJ1-2,.,TRBV29-1,13,.,TGCAGCGTTGAACCAGATCTTAACTATGGCTACACCTTC,CSVEPDLNYGYTF
TRBJ1-4,.,TRBV7-2,14,few,TGTGCCAGCAGCGAGGACAGTGGGGGTAACGGACTGTTTTTT,CASSEDSGGNGLFF
TRBJ2-7,TRBD2,TRBV4-2,17,.,TGTGCCAGCAGCCCGGGACTAGCGGAACCCAGCCACAATGAGCAGTACTTC,CASSPGLAEPSHNEQYF
TRBJ2-1,TRBD1,TRBV6-2/TRBV6-3,18,.,TGTGCCAGCAGCTTCCGGATAGGTGCGACAGGGTTTTACAATGAGCAGTTCTTC,CASSFRIGATGFYNEQFF
TRBJ2-7,.,TRBV29-1,12,.,TGCAGCGTTGAGGCGTCCTACAATGAGCAGTACTTC,CSVEASYNEQYF
TRBJ2-5,.,TRBV10-3,13,few,TGTGCCATCAGTGAGTCTACATGGGAGACCCAGTACTTC,CAISESTWETQYF
TRBJ1-2,TRBD1,TRBV27,17,few,TGTGCCAGCAGTACCTACGGACAGGGAGGGCTTTACTATGGCTACACCTTC,CASSTYGQGGLYYGYTF
TRBJ2-1,.,TRBV7-2,16,few,TGTGCCAGCAGCTTATCCCGGGACGCGGGGTACAATGAGCAGTTCTTC,CASSLSRDAGYNEQFF
TRBJ2-7,.,TRBV6-2/TRBV6-3,14,few,TGTGCCAGCAGTTACTCGTCTGTCGTGGGCGAGCAGTACTTC,CASSYSSVVGEQYF
TRBJ1-1,.,TRBV4-3,15,.,TGCGCCAGCAGCCAAGCGACCCAGGGTAGCACTGAAGCTTTCTTT,CASSQATQGSTEAFF
TRBJ1-5,TRBD1,TRBV12-3/TRBV12-4,15,few,TGTGCCAGCAGCCGCGAAGGACAGGGAGAACAGCCCCAGCATTTT,CASSREGQGEQPQHF
TRBJ2-3,.,TRBV7-2,18,.,TGTGCCAGCAGCTTAGCAGGAGGGGTACGGACCTCTACAGATACGCAGTATTTT,CASSLAGGVRTSTDTQYF
TRBJ2-7,TRBD1,TRBV6-2/TRBV6-3,16,.,TGTGCCAGCAGCCTCTCGAGGGACAGGGTCCGTTACGAGCAGTACTTC,CASSLSRDRVRYEQYF
TRBJ2-1,.,TRBV2,15,.,TGTGCCAGCAGTGAATCGCGACAGGTATTGAATGAGCAGTTCTTC,CASSESRQVLNEQFF
TRBJ2-2,TRBD2,TRBV12-3/TRBV12-4,15,.,TGTGCCAGCAGTTTGGGAGGGGATAGGCGCCGGGAGCTGTTTTTT,CASSLGGDRRRELFF
TRBJ2-1,.,TRBV6-2/TRBV6-3,12,.,TGTGCCAGCAGTCATAGGTACAATGAGCAGTTCTTC,CASSHRYNEQFF
TRBJ2-7,TRBD1,TRBV10-3,12,few,TGTGCCGCCTCAGGGACAGGGGTCGAGCAGTACTTC,CAASGTGVEQYF
TRBJ1-4,TRBD1,TRBV20-1,14,few,TGCAGTGCTAAGGACAGGGGTGCGAAGGAAAAACTGTTTTTT,CSAKDRGAKEKLFF
TRBJ1-5,.,TRBV7-8,14,once,TGTGCCAGCAGCTCTCAGGGGCTCAATCAGCCCCGGCATTTT,CASSSQGLNQPRHF
TRBJ2-7,.,TRBV27,11,.,TGTGCCAGCAGTTTTGCGAAAGAGCAGTACTTC,CASSFAKEQYF
TRBJ1-5,.,TRBV20-1,16,.,TGCAGTGCTAGTCCCAGTGGACTTGCTAGCAATCAGCCCCAGCATTTT,CSASPSGLASNQPQHF
TRBJ1-2,TRBD1,TRBV29-1,15,.,TGCAGCGCTGAAGATCATTCGGGACAGATGGCAGGCTACACCTTC,CSAEDHSGQMAGYTF
TRBJ2-7,.,TRBV7-6,16,once,TGTGCCGGCAGCTTAGGGAATCGGGATCTGCCCTACGAGCAGTACTTC,CAGSLGNRDLPYEQYF
TRBJ1-1,.,TRBV3-1,15,.,TGTGCCAGCAGCCACGCACGAGACGGAAACACTGAAGCTTTCTTT,CASSHARDGNTEAFF
TRBJ2-7,TRBD1,TRBV6-5,14,few,TGTGCCAGCAGCTCTTTGACAGGGGTCAACGAGCAGTACTTC,CASSSLTGVNEQYF
TRBJ1-2,.,TRBV6-1,12,few,TGTGCCAGCAGTGAAGCGGCAGGTGGCTACACCTTC,CASSEAAGGYTF
TRBJ1-1,TRBD1,TRBV25-1,15,.,TGTGCCAGCAGTGAGACAGGGTTATTGAACACTGAAGCTTTCTTT,CASSETGLLNTEAFF
TRBJ1-2,.,TRBV6-6,13,few,TGTGCCAGCAGTTACTCGGCAGACTATGGCTACACCTTC,CASSYSADYGYTF
TRBJ2-1,.,TRBV14,14,.,TGTGCCAGCAGCCAAGATCTGGTCATTGATGAGCAGTTCTTC,CASSQDLVIDEQFF
TRBJ2-7,TRBD2,TRBV7-2,18,.,TGTGCCAGCAGCTTAGCGTGGAAGATAGCGGGGGGAGTCAATGAGCAGTACTTC,CASSLAWKIAGGVNEQYF
TRBJ2-2,TRBD2,TRBV15,17,few,TGTGCCACCAGCAGAGATGAACTAGCGGGAGAAGCCGGGGAGCTGTTTTTT,CATSRDELAGEAGELFF
TRBJ2-7,TRBD1,TRBV7-2,19,.,TGTGCCAGCAGCTTAGTTGGGACAGGGGGCCCGATCGGATCGGGCGAGCAGTACTTC,CASSLVGTGGPIGSGEQYF
TRBJ2-4,TRBD2,TRBV6-2/TRBV6-3,14,.,TGTGCCAGCGGGCCACTAGCGGGGGCACACATTCAGTACTTC,CASGPLAGAHIQYF
TRBJ2-5,.,TRBV18,14,.,TGTGCCAGCTCACCAGACGGACTTCAAGAGACCCAGTACTTC,CASSPDGLQETQYF
TRBJ2-5,.,TRBV24-1,17,.,TGTGCCACCAGTGATTCACCCGGCGGTCGGATGGTAAATGAGCAGTACTTC,CATSDSPGGRMVNEQYF
TRBJ2-2,.,TRBV6-5,14,.,TGTGCCAGAAGGTTTGAGAGGAACACCGGGGAGCTGTTTTTT,CARRFERNTGELFF
TRBJ2-1,.,TRBV20-1,13,few,TGCAGTGCCCCGGACCCGACCTACAATGAGCAGTTCTTC,CSAPDPTYNEQFF